What follows are 17 T cell receptor beta chains derived from one specimen sequenced in a study of blood T cell repertoires in COVID-19 (dated by TCRdb to about 2020). The library was generated by the immunoSEQ multiplex PCR assay. TCRdb's version of the immuneACCESS table is confined to in-frame rearrangements and falls short of the full clone set. An unresolved V gene accounts for under half of the shortfall where checked; the remainder is of unknown origin. This sample is represented by fewer than 250,000 clones; around 85% of them were singletons. The ten largest make up more than 0.7% of the sample. Sequencing used peripheral blood. The receptors stem from a woman aged 70 to 79 with acute or convalescent COVID-19.

The gene calls are TRBV28 and TRBJ1-1, with 9 bases aligning to TRBD1. Germline CDR1 and CDR2: MDHEN and SYDVKM. With 8 bases clipped from V and 6 bases from J, the junction kept 7 bases outside the gene matches. This CDR3 comprises 13 residues. The DNA of the CDR3 is TGTGCCAGCGTGGGACAGGGTTTATCTGAAGCTTTCTTT. It is translated as CASVGQGLSEAFF.

The chain has TRBV14 and TRBJ2-2, with D uncertain. From germline, CDR1 is SGHDN and CDR2 FVKESK. CDR3 length equals 16 residues. Trimming pared 4 bases from V and 1 base from J, leaving 13 bases between. The CDR3 reads CASSPLHSQNTGELFF. The CDR3 region has the DNA TGTGCCAGCAGCCCTTTACACAGCCAGAACACCGGGGAGCTGTTTTTT.

The genes are TRBV6-5 and TRBJ2-2; unclear D gene. Per the germline V gene, CDR1 is MNHEY and CDR2 is SVGAGI. V gave up 8 bases and J gave up 1 base, with 8 bases separating them. The CDR3 is 13 residues long. The CDR3 DNA follows: TGTGCCAGCCCGCGGCAGAACACCGGGGAGCTGTTTTTT. Its protein product is CASPRQNTGELFF.

This chain uses TRBV5-1 with TRBJ2-3; 15 nucleotides match TRBD2. CDR3 length: 19 amino acids. Germline values: CDR1 SGHRS, CDR2 YFSETQ. J was trimmed by 3 bases and V by 4 bases; bases with no gene match: 12. The CDR3 nucleotides read TGCGCCAGCAGCCTGTCGTGGACTAGCGGGGGGGCCTCGACAGATACGCAGTATTTT. The encoded protein is CASSLSWTSGGASTDTQYF.

This chain connects TRBV5-6 to TRBJ1-2, with 7 bases lining up with TRBD1. The germline V gene encodes CDR1 SGHDT and CDR2 YYEEEE. Trimming cost V 1 base and J 4 bases; bases outside gene matches: 7. The CDR3 is 15 residues long. This CDR3 is CASSLWAGGVYGYTF. DNA of the CDR3: TGTGCCAGCAGCTTGTGGGCAGGGGGTGTCTATGGCTACACCTTC.

The V call is TRBV6-5, the J call TRBJ1-4, with D possibly matching TRBD1 (6 bases). The CDR3 loop spans 15 amino acids. Germline-derived CDR1 and CDR2 are MNHEY and SVGAGI. Trimming left V 4 bases short and J 0 bases short, with 9 bases between. The CDR3 loop is CASSWTVATNEKLFF. CDR3 in DNA: TGTGCCAGCAGTTGGACAGTCGCAACTAATGAAAAACTGTTTTTT.

The chain has TRBV9 and TRBJ2-6; 12 bases fit TRBD2. Germline CDR1 and CDR2: SGDLS and YYNGEE. The CDR3 loop spans 18 amino acids. J was trimmed by 0 bases and V by 4 bases; bases with no gene match: 5. CDR3 amino acids: CASSLRTSGVSGANVLTF. The CDR3 DNA is TGTGCCAGCAGCCTTCGGACTAGCGGGGTCTCTGGGGCCAACGTCCTGACTTTC.

The J gene is TRBJ1-1, the V gene TRBV6-5; 8 bases line up with TRBD1. J gave up 4 bases and V 8 bases, and 12 bases lay outside the gene matches. Germline CDR1 MNHEY, CDR2 SVGAGI. This CDR3 is 15 amino acids long. DNA for the CDR3: TGTGCCAGCGGTCGGACAGGGCGGACAAGCACTGAAGCTTTCTTT. It is translated as CASGRTGRTSTEAFF.

The rearrangement joins TRBV5-1 to TRBJ2-3; D is possibly TRBD1 (7 bases). With 1 base removed from V and 4 bases from J, the gap between germline ends came to 13 bases. CDR1 is SGHRS, CDR2 YFSETQ, per germline. There are 15 residues in the CDR3. CDR3 sequence (DNA): TGCGCCAGCAGCTTGAGGTCAGGGGGGTCAGATACGCAGTATTTT. This translates into CASSLRSGGSDTQYF.

The chain employs TRBV3-1 (or the pseudogene TRBV3-2) and TRBJ1-3; 7 bases are shared with TRBD1. J was trimmed by 1 base and V by 11 bases; bases with no gene match: 11. Per the germline V gene, CDR1 is LGHDT and CDR2 is YNNKEL (reference sequence). This CDR3 contains 15 residues. For the CDR3, the DNA is TGTGCCTGCCGGGACAGCATTACTTCTGGAAACACCATATATTTT. Amino acids: CACRDSITSGNTIYF.

The rearrangement joins TRBV7-9 to TRBJ2-2, with 8 bases identical to TRBD2. Trimming removed 2 bases from V and 6 bases from J; junction bases left unmatched: 8. Per the germline V gene, CDR1 is SEHNR and CDR2 is FQNEAQ (reference sequence). CDR3 size: 16 residues. This chain's CDR3 is CASSLRGAGEAGELFF. The CDR3 region has the DNA TGTGCCAGCAGCTTAAGGGGAGCGGGAGAAGCCGGGGAGCTGTTTTTT.

The chain employs TRBV28 and TRBJ2-1; 11 nucleotides agree with TRBD2. This CDR3 region has 14 residues. Germline CDR1 is MDHEN and CDR2 is SYDVKM. After removal of 4 bases from V and 9 bases from J, the junction contained 5 bases not matched to a gene. The CDR3 nucleotides read TGTGCCAGCAGTTCACTAGCGGGAGTTGTTGAGCAGTTCTTC. Its translation: CASSSLAGVVEQFF.

The chain recombines TRBV19 with TRBJ1-3; D unclear. This CDR3 region has 14 residues. Trimming removed 7 bases at V and 0 bases at J, with 10 bases between. Germline lookup yields CDR1 LNHDA and CDR2 SQIVND (reference sequence). CDR3 coding DNA: TGTGCCAGTAAGGAGGCCTCCTCTGGAAACACCATATATTTT. This gives the protein CASKEASSGNTIYF.

The gene calls are TRBV5-4 and TRBJ1-1, with 7 nucleotides matching TRBD1. Germline lookup yields CDR1 SGHNT and CDR2 YYREEE (reference sequence). V shed 3 bases and J 0 bases; nucleotides not matched to a gene: 5. This CDR3 is built from 15 residues. CDR3 sequence reads: CASSSPGQLNTEAFF. DNA for the CDR3: TGTGCCAGCAGCTCTCCGGGACAGTTGAACACTGAAGCTTTCTTT.

This clone was detected only a few times. V and J are TRBV18 and TRBJ1-2; the D gene is possibly TRBD1 (5 bases). This CDR3 region has 16 residues. Trimming cost V 6 bases and J 4 bases, with 21 bases left between them. Germline V gene sequence: CDR1 KGHSH, CDR2 LQKENI. Here the CDR3 reads CASSPRGAGVSYGYTF. CDR3 in DNA: TGTGCCAGCTCCCCCCGTGGGGCGGGGGTCTCCTATGGCTACACCTTC.

The rearrangement uses TRBV10-3 and TRBJ1-1; D gene ambiguous. Between the trimmed V and J ends, which lost 7 bases and 8 bases, there was a span of 11 bases. From germline, CDR1 is ENHRY and CDR2 SYGVKD. The CDR3 loop spans 11 amino acids. The CDR3 coding sequence is TGTGCCATCAAACGGGAAAAGGAAGCTTTCTTT. It specifies CAIKREKEAFF.

CDR3 sequence reads: CSASRSGQETQYF. The DNA for the CDR3 is TGCAGTGCTAGTCGGTCAGGCCAAGAGACCCAGTACTTC. The V gene is TRBV20-1, the J gene TRBJ2-5; D gene ambiguous. Trimming removed 3 bases from V and 1 base from J, with 9 bases in between. The CDR3 is made up of 13 amino acids. Looked up from germline, CDR1 is DFQATT and CDR2 is SNEGSKA (reference sequence).